This T cell receptor beta chain was observed in a study of cytomegalovirus exposure and HLA in healthy donors. Regarding this clone: Its target is unknown.

V was shortened by 5 bases and J by 0 bases, with 15 bases between the two germline ends. The germline gives CDR1 SGHTA, CDR2 FQGNSA. The CDR3 contains 16 residues. Study-wide results and limits: A later analysis reportedly found that, within productive TCRs, an Asian-associated ancestry cluster had fewer N-insertions than the mean observed across the approximately 690 donors.

It was with 60 Vbeta and 13 Jbeta primers that the PCR ran. Profiled with immunoSEQ multiplex PCR; TCRdb holds only in-frame clones, not every one. The data hold over 150,000 clones, with 65% to 85% observed a single time. This chain joins TRBV7-2 and TRBJ2-3, with a possible D match to TRBD1 (6 bases). The TCR comes from a middle-aged woman in good health and CMV-seropositive. What was sequenced was PBMCs. DNA of the CDR3: TGTGCCAGCAGCCTAAAACGGACAGCCAGCACAGATACGCAGTATTTT. Residues: CASSLKRTASTDTQYF.